This entry concerns a single T cell receptor (beta chain). In the authors' workflow: From reference gene primer amplification, estimates of nucleated cell counts were derived. The method was immunoSEQ multiplex PCR; TCRdb's version includes in-frame clones alone and lacks a portion of them. For V, J and clone size, that table is used; D and trimming come from the DNA. The sample consists of 150,000 or so clones, about nine tenths of them appearing once. These data are taken from a study of blood T cell repertoires in COVID-19. Study overall: Collection of acute and convalescent COVID-19 samples took place in the United States, Italy and Spain. PBMCs, B-cell-depleted T cells, or T cells were the source of the cDNA or gDNA that made up the material.

The CDR3 length is 14 residues. Trimming cost V 4 bases and J 6 bases; bases outside gene matches: 6. CDR1 is SGHTA and CDR2 is FQGNSA in the germline V gene. The chain carries TRBV7-2 and TRBJ1-5; 7 bases match TRBD1. The TCR sequence derives from a woman aged 65 to 85 with acute or convalescent COVID-19. The sequencing sample was made of peripheral blood. In DNA, the CDR3 is TGTGCCAGCAGCTCAGACAGGGCGGGTCAGCCCCAGCATTTT. Translated, it gives CASSSDRAGQPQHF.